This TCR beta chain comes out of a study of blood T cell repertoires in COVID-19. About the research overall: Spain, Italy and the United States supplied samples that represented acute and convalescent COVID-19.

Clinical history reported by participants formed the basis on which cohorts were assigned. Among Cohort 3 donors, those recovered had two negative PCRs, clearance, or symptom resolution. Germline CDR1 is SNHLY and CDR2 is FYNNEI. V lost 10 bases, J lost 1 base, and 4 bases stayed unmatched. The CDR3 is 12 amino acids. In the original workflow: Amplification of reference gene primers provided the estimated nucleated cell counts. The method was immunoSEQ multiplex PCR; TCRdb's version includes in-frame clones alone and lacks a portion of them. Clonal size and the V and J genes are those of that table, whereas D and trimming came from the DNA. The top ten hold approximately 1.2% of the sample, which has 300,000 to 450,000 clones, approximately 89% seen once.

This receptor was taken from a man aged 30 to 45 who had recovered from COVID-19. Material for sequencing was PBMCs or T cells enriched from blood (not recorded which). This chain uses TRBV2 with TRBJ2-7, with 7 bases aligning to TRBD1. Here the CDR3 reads CATSTGSYEQYF. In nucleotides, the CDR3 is TGTGCCACATCGACAGGGTCCTACGAGCAGTACTTC.